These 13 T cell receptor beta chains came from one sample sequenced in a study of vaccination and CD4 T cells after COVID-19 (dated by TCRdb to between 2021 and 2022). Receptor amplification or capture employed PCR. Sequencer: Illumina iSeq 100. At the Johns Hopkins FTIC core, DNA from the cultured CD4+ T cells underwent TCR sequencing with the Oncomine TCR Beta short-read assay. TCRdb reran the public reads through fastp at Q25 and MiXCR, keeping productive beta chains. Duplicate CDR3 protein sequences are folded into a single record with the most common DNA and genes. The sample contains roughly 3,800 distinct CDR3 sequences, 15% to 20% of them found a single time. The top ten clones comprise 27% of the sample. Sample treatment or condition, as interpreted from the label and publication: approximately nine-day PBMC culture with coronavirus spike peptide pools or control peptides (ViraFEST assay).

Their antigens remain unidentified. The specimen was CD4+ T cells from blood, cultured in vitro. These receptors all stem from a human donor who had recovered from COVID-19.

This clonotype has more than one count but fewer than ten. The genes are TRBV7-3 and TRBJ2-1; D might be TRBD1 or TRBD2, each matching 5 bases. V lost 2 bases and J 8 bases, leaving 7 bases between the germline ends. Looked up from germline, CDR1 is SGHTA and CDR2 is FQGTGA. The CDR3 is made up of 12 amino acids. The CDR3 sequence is CASSLEGHEQFF. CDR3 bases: TGTGCCAGCAGCTTAGAGGGGCATGAGCAGTTCTTC.

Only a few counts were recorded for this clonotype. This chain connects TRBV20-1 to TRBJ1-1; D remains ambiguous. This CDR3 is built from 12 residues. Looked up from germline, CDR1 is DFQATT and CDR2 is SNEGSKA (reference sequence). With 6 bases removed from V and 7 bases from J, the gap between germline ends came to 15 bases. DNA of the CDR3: TGCAGTGCCTCAACAGAGAATGGTGAAGCTTTCTTT. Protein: CSASTENGEAFF.

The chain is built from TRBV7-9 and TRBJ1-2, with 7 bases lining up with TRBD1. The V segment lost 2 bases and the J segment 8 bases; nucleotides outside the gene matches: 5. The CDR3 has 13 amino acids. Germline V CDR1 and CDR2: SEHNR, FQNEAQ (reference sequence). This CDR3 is CASSLNRGWGYTF. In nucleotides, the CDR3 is TGTGCCAGCAGCTTAAACAGGGGTTGGGGCTACACCTTC.

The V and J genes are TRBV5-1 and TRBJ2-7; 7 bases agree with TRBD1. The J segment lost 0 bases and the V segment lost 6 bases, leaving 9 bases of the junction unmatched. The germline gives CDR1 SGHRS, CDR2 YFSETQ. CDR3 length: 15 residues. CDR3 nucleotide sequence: TGCGCCAGCACCCCCGGGACAGAGAGCTCCTACGAGCAGTACTTC. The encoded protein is CASTPGTESSYEQYF.

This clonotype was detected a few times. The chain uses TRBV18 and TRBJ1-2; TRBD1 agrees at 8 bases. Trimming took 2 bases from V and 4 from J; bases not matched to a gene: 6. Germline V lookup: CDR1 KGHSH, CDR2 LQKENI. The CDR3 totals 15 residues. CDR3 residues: CASSPVGQEGYGYTF. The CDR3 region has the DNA TGTGCCAGCTCACCAGTGGGACAGGAGGGCTATGGCTACACCTTC.

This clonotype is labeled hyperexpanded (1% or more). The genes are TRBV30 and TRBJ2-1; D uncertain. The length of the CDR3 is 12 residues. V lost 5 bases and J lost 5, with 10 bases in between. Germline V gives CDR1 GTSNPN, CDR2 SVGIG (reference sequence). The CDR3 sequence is CAWAPGHNEQFF. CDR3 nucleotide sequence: TGTGCCTGGGCACCGGGCCACAATGAGCAGTTCTTC.

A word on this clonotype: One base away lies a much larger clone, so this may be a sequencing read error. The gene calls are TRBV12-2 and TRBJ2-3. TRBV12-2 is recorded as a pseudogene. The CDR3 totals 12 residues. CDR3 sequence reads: CASRLGTGTQYF. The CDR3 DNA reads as TGTGCAAGTCGCTTAGGCACAGGTACGCAGTATTTT.

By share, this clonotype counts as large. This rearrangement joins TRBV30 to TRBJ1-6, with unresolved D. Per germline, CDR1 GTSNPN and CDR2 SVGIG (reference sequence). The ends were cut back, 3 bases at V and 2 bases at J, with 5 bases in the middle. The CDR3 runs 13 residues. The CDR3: CAWRVTYNSPLHF. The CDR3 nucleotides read TGTGCCTGGAGAGTTACCTATAATTCACCCCTCCACTTT.

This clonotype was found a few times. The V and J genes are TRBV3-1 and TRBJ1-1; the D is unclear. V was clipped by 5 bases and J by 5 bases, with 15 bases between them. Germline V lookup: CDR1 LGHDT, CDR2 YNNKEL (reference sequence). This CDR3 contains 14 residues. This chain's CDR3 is CASSFSTRETEAFF. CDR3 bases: TGTGCCAGCAGCTTCTCCACGAGGGAGACTGAAGCTTTCTTT.

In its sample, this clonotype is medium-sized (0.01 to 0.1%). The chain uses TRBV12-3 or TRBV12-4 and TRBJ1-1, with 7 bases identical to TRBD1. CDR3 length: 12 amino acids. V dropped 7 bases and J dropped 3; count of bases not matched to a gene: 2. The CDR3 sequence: CASTDRYTEAFF. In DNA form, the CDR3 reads TGTGCCAGCACGGACAGGTACACTGAAGCTTTCTTT.

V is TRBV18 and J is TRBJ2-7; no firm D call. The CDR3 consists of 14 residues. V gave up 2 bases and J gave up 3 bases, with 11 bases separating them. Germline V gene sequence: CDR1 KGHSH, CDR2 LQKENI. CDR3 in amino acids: CASSPNPGGYEQYF. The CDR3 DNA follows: TGTGCCAGCTCACCAAACCCAGGTGGCTACGAGCAGTACTTC.

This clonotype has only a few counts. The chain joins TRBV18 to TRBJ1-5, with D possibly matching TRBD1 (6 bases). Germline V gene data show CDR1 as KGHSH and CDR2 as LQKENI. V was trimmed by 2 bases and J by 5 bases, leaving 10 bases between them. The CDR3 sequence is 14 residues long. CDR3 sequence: CASSPSGQHQPQHF. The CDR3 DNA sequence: TGTGCCAGCTCACCATCCGGACAGCATCAGCCCCAGCATTTT.

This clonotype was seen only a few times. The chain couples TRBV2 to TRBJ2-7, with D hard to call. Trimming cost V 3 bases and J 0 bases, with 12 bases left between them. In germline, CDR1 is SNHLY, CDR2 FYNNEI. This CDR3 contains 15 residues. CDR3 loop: CASSDTRVGSYEQYF. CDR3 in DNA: TGTGCCAGCAGTGATACCAGAGTTGGCTCCTACGAGCAGTACTTC.